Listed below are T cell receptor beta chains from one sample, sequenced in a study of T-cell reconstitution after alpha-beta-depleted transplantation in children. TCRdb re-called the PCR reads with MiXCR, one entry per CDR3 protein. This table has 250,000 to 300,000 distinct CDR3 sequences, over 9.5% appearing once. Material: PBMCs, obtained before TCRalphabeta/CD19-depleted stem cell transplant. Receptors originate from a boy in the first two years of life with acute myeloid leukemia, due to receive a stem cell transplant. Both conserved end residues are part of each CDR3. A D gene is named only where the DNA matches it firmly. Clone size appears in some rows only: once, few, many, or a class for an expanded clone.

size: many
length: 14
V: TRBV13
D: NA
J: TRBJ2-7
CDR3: CASSLVPEFGEQYF
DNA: TGTGCCAGCAGCTTAGTACCAGAGTTTGGAGAGCAGTACTTC

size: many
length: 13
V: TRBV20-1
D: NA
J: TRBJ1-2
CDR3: CSALPPGSYGYTF
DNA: TGCAGTGCCCTCCCTCCCGGGAGCTATGGCTACACCTTC

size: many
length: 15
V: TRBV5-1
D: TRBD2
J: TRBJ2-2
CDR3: CASSILAGGAGELFF
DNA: TGCGCCAGCAGCATACTAGCGGGAGGTGCCGGGGAGCTGTTTTTT

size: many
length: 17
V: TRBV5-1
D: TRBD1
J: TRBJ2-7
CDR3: CASSLGYRGKDGYEQYF
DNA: TGCGCCAGCAGCTTGGGATACAGGGGAAAGGATGGCTACGAGCAGTACTTC

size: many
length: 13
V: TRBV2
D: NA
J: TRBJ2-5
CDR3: CASGRDAQRTQYF
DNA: TGTGCCAGTGGGCGGGACGCCCAAAGGACCCAGTACTTC

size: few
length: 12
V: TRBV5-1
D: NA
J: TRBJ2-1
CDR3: CASSLVGFEQFF
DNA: TGCGCCAGCAGCTTGGTGGGTTTTGAGCAGTTCTTC

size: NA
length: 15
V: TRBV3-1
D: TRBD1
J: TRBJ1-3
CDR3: CASSQVTGAGNTIYF
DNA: TGTGCCAGCAGCCAAGTGACAGGGGCTGGAAACACCATATATTTT

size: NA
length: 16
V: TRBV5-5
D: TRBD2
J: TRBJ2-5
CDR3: CASSTNPLAAKETQYF
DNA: TGTGCCAGCAGCACCAACCCTCTAGCGGCGAAAGAGACCCAGTACTTC

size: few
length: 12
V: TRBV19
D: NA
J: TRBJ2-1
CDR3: CASSIVSNEQFF
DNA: TGTGCCAGTAGTATAGTGTCGAATGAGCAGTTCTTC

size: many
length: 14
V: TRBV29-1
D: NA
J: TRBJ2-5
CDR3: CSVPLTGWRETQYF
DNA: TGCAGCGTCCCTCTTACTGGGTGGAGAGAGACCCAGTACTTC

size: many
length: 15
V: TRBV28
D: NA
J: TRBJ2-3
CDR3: CASSPMDSSTDTQYF
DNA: TGTGCCAGCAGTCCCATGGACTCTAGCACAGATACGCAGTATTTT

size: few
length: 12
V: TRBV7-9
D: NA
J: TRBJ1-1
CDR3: CASSYQNTEAFF
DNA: TGTGCCAGCAGCTATCAGAACACTGAAGCTTTCTTT

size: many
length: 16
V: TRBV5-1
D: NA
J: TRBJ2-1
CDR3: CASSLAGTQWGNEQFF
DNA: TGCGCCAGCAGCTTGGCTGGGACCCAATGGGGGAATGAGCAGTTCTTC

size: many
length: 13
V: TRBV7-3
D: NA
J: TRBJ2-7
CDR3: CASSADSYHEQYF
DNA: TGTGCCAGCAGCGCGGACAGCTACCACGAGCAGTACTTC

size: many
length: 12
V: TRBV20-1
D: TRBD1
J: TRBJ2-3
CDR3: CSARQGPDTQYF
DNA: TGCAGTGCCCGACAGGGTCCAGATACGCAGTATTTT

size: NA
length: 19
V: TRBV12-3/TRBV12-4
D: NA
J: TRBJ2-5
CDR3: CAFSLARGQVIRRQETQYF
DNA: TGTGCCTTCAGTTTAGCGCGGGGGCAGGTGATTAGAAGGCAAGAGACCCAGTACTTC

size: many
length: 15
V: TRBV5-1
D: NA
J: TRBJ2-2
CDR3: CASSVSRRETGELFF
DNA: TGCGCCAGCAGCGTGTCTAGGAGGGAAACCGGGGAGCTGTTTTTT

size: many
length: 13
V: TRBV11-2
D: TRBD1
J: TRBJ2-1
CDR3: CASSRGQGREQFF
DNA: TGTGCCAGCAGTCGCGGACAGGGGCGTGAGCAGTTCTTC

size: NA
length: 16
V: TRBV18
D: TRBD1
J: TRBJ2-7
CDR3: CASSPSDRGNYYEQYF
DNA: TGTGCCAGCTCACCGTCGGACAGGGGGAATTACTACGAGCAGTACTTC

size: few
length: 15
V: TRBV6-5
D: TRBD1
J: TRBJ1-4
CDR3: CASSYLQGANEKLFF
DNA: TGTGCCAGCAGTTACTTACAGGGGGCTAATGAAAAACTGTTTTTT

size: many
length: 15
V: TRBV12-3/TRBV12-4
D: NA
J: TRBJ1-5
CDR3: CASSSSDRSNQPQHF
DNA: TGTGCCAGCAGTTCCTCAGACAGAAGCAATCAGCCCCAGCATTTT

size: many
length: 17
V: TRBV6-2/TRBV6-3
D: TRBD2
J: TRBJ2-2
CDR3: CASHRTSGRPNTGELFF
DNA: TGTGCCAGCCATCGGACTAGCGGGAGGCCGAACACCGGGGAGCTGTTTTTT

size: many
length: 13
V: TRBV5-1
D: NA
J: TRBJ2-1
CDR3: CASSFIEHNEQFF
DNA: TGCGCCAGCAGCTTTATTGAGCACAATGAGCAGTTCTTC

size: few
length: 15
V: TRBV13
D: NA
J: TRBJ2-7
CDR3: CASSLGTRGGYEQYF
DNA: TGTGCCAGCAGCTTAGGGACTCGCGGTGGATACGAGCAGTACTTC

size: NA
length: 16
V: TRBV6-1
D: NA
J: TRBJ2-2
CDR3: CASRTHRRTNTGELFF
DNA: TGTGCCAGCAGAACTCACAGGCGGACGAACACCGGGGAGCTGTTTTTT

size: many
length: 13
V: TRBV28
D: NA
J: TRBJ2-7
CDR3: CASSHPAHYEQYF
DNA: TGTGCCAGCAGCCACCCAGCTCACTACGAGCAGTACTTC

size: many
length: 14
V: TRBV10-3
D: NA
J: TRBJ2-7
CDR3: CAISESGREYEQYF
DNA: TGTGCCATCAGTGAGTCAGGCAGGGAGTACGAGCAGTACTTC

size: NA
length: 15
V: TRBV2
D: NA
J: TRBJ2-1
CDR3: CASRSRDLGYNEQFF
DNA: TGTGCCAGCAGGAGCCGGGACTTAGGCTACAATGAGCAGTTCTTC

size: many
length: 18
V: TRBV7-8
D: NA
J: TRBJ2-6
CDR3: CASSLSGEPISGANVLTF
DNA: TGTGCCAGCAGCTTATCAGGGGAACCCATCTCTGGGGCCAACGTCCTGACTTTC

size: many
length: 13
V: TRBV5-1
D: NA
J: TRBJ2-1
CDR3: CASSPGEGNEQFF
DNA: TGCGCCAGCAGCCCAGGGGAAGGCAATGAGCAGTTCTTC

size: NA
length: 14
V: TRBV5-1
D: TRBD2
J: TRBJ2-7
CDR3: CASSIAGTKGEQYF
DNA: TGCGCCAGCAGCATAGCGGGTACAAAGGGGGAGCAGTACTTC

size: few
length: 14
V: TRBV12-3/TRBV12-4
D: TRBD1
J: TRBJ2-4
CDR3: CASRRQGALNIQYF
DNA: TGTGCCAGCAGAAGACAGGGGGCGTTAAACATTCAGTACTTC

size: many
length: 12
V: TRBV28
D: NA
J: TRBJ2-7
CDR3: CASRRDFYEQYF
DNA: TGTGCCAGCAGACGGGACTTTTACGAGCAGTACTTC

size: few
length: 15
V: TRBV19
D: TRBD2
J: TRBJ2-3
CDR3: CASSVGLAGVDTQYF
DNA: TGTGCCAGTAGTGTCGGACTAGCGGGAGTTGATACGCAGTATTTT

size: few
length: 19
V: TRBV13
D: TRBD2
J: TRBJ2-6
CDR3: CASSLARLAGGSGANVLTF
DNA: TGTGCCAGCAGCCTGGCCCGACTAGCGGGGGGCTCTGGGGCCAACGTCCTGACTTTC

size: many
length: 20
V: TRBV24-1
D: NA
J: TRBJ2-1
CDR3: CATSDSSRIQAPRSYNEQFF
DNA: TGTGCCACCAGTGATTCTTCCAGGATCCAGGCCCCTAGGTCCTACAATGAGCAGTTCTTC

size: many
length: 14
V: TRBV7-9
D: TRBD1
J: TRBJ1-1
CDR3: CASSFGTGRTEAFF
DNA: TGTGCCAGCAGCTTCGGGACAGGGCGGACTGAAGCTTTCTTT

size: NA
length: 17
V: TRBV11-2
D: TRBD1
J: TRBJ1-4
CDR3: CASSLKFAGQGVEKLFF
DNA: TGTGCCAGCAGCTTAAAATTCGCGGGACAGGGAGTTGAAAAACTGTTTTTT

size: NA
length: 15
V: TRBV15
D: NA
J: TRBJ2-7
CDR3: CATSSVRTATYEQYF
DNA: TGTGCCACCAGCAGTGTTCGGACCGCTACCTACGAGCAGTACTTC

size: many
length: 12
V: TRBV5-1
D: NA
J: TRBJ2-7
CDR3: CASSSAGWEQYF
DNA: TGCGCCAGCAGCTCCGCGGGGTGGGAGCAGTACTTC

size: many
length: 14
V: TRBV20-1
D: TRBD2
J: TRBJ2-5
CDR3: CSARRRGGLGTQYF
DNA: TGCAGTGCTAGAAGGCGGGGGGGCCTTGGGACCCAGTACTTC

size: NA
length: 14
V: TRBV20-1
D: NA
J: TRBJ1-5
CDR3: CSARAQLTGQPQHF
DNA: TGCAGTGCTAGAGCCCAGTTGACGGGTCAGCCCCAGCATTTT

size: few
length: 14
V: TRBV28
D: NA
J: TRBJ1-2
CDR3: CASSLNPDTHGYTF
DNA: TGTGCCAGCAGTTTGAACCCTGACACCCATGGCTACACCTTC